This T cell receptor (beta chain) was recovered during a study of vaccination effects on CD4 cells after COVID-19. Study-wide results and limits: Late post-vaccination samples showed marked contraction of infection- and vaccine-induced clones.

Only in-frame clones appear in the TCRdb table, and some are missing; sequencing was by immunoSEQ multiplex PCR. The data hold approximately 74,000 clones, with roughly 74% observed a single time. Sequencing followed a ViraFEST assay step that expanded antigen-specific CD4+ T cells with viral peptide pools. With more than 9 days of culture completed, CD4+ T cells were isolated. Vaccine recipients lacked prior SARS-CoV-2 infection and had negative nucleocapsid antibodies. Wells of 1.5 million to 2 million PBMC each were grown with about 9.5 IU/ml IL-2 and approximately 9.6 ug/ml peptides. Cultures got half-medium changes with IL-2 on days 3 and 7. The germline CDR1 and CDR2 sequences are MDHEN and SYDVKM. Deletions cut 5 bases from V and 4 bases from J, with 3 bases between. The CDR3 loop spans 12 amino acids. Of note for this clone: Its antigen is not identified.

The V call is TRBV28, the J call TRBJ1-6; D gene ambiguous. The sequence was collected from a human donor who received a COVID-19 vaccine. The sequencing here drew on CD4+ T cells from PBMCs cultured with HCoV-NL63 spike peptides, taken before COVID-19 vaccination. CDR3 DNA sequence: TGTGCCAGCAGTCCATATAATTCACCCCTCCACTTT. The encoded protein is CASSPYNSPLHF.